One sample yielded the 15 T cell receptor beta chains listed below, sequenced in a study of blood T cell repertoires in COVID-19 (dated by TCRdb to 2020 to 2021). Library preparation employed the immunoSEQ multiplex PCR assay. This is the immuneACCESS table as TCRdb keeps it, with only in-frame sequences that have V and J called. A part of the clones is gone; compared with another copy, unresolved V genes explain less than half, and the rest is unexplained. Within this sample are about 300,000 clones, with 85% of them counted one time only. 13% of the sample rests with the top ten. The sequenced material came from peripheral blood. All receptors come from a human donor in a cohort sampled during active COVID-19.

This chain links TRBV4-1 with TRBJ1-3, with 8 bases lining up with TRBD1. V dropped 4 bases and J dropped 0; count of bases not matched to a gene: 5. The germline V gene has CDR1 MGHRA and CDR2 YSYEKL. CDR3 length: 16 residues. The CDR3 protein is CASSLQGDNSGNTIYF. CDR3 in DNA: TGCGCCAGCAGCCTACAGGGGGACAACTCTGGAAACACCATATATTTT.

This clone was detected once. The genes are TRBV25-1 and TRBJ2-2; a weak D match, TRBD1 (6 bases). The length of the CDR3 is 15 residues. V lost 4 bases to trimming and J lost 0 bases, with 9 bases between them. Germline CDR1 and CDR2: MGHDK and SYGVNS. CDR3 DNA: TGTGCCAGCAGTGCCCGGACAGCGAACACCGGGGAGCTGTTTTTT. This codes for CASSARTANTGELFF.

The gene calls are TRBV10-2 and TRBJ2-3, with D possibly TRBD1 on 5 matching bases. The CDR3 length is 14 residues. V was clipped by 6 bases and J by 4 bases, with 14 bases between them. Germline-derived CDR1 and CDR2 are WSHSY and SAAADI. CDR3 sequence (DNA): TGCGCCAGCAGGGAGACCTCAGGGCCAGATACGCAGTATTTT. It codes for CASRETSGPDTQYF.

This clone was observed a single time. CDR3 DNA: TGTGCCACCAGAACAGGGTTGTATGAAAAACTGTTTTTT. Translated, it gives CATRTGLYEKLFF. The chain joins TRBV6-5 to TRBJ1-4, with D possibly being TRBD1 (6 bases). CDR3 size: 13 residues. Trimming stripped 10 bases from V and 6 bases from J, with 15 bases between. Per the germline V gene, CDR1 is MNHEY and CDR2 is SVGAGI.

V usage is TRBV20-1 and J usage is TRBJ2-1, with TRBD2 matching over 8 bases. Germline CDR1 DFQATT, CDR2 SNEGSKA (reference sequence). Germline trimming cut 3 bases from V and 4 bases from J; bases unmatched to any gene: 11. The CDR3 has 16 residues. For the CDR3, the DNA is TGCAGTGCTAGTTCTAGGTCGGGAGGGGGTTACAATGAGCAGTTCTTC. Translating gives CSASSRSGGGYNEQFF.

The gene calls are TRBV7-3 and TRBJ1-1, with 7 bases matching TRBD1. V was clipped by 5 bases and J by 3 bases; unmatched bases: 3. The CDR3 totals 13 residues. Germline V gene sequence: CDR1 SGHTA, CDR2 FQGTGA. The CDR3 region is CASSETGDTEAFF. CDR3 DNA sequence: TGTGCCAGCAGCGAAACAGGGGACACTGAAGCTTTCTTT. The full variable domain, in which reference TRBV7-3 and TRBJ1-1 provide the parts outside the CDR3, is GAGVSQTPSNKVTEKGKYVELRCDPISGHTALYWYRQSLGQGPEFLIYFQGTGAADDSGLPNDRFFAVRPEGSVSTLKIQRTERGDSAVYLCASSETGDTEAFFGQGTRLTVV.

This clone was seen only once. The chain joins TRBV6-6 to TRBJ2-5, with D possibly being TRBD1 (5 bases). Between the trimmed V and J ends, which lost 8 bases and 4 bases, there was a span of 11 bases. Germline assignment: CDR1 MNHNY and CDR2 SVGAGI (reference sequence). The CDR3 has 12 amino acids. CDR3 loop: CASLGVRETQYF. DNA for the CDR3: TGTGCCAGCCTAGGGGTCCGAGAGACCCAGTACTTC.

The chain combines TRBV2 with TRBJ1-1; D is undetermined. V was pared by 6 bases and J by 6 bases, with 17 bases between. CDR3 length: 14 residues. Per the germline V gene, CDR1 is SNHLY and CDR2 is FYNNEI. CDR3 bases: TGTGCCAGCAGGGTCCAAGGGAGACACTCTGAAGCTTTCTTT. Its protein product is CASRVQGRHSEAFF.

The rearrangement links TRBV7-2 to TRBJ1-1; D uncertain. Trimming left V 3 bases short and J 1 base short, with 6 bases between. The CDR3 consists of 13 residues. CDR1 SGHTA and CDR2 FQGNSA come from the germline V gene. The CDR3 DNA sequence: TGTGCCAGCAGCTTGGCCGAGAACACTGAAGCTTTCTTT. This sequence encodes CASSLAENTEAFF.

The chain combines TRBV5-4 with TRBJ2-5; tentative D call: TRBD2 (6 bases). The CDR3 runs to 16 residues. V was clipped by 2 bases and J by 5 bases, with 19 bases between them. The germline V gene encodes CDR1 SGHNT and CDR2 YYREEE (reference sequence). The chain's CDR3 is CASSLSGGTSRETQYF. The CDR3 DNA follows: TGTGCCAGCAGCTTAAGTGGCGGGACGAGTCGGGAGACCCAGTACTTC.

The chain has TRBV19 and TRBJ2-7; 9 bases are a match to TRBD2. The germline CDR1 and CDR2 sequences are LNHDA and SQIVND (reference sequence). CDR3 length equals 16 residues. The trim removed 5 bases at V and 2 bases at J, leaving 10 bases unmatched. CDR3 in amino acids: CASSFSGGRGAYEQYF. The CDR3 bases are TGTGCCAGTAGTTTTTCGGGCGGGAGGGGAGCCTACGAGCAGTACTTC.

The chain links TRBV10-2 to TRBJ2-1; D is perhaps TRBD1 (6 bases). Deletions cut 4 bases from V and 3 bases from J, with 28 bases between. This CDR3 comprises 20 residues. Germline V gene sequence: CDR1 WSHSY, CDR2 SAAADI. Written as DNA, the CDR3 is TGCGCCAGCAGTGGGGCAGCCTGGGGGCAGCAGCTCCGGAACTACAATGAGCAGTTCTTC. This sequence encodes CASSGAAWGQQLRNYNEQFF.

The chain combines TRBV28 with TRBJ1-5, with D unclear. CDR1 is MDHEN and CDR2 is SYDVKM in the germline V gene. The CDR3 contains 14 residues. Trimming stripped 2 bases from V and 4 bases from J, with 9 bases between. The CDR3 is CASSLGQLNQPQHF. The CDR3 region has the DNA TGTGCCAGCAGTTTAGGGCAGTTGAATCAGCCCCAGCATTTT.

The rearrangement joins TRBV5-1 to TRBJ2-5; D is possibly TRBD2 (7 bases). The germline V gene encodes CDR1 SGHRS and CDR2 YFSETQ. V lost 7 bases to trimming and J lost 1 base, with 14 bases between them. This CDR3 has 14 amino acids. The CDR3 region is CASRGGAFQETQYF. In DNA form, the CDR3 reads TGCGCCAGCCGAGGGGGGGCGTTCCAAGAGACCCAGTACTTC.

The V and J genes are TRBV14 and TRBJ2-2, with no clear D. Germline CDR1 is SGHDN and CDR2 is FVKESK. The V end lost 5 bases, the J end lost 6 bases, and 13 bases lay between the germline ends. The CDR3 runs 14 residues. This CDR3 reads CASSYRRLPGELFF. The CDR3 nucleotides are TGTGCCAGCAGCTATCGTCGTCTCCCCGGGGAGCTGTTTTTT.